Below, 22 T cell receptor beta chains from the same sample are listed, as sequenced in a study of blood T cell repertoires in COVID-19. Clones were read by immunoSEQ multiplex PCR, and TCRdb kept only the in-frame ones, dropping some. The table includes nearly 200,000 clones, roughly 79% detected once. Input material: peripheral blood. Every receptor here comes from a human donor with acute or convalescent COVID-19. The donor label of this sample is uncertain.

This clone occurred once. The chain employs TRBV9 and TRBJ2-1; 9 nucleotides align to TRBD1. J was trimmed by 8 bases and V by 4 bases; bases with no gene match: 10. This CDR3 has 15 amino acids. Per germline, CDR1 SGDLS and CDR2 YYNGEE. For the CDR3, the DNA is TGTGCCAGCAGCCCCCAAGGGACAGGGTCCCATGAGCAGTTCTTC. It codes for CASSPQGTGSHEQFF.

The chain combines TRBV6-5 with TRBJ1-2; D remains unclear. The CDR3 extends over 12 amino acids. Germline V gene lookup returns CDR1 MNHEY and CDR2 SVGAGI. Deletions cut 5 bases from V and 7 bases from J, with 11 bases between. The CDR3, as DNA: TGTGCCAGCAGTAGGGAGGGTCCTGGCTACACCTTC. Translation gives CASSREGPGYTF.

The chain links TRBV9 to TRBJ2-3, with a weak D call TRBD1 (5 bases). The CDR3 extends over 17 amino acids. Trimming removed 0 bases at V and 0 bases at J, with 14 bases between. Germline loops: CDR1 SGDLS, CDR2 YYNGEE. DNA for the CDR3: TGTGCCAGCAGCGTAGCTTCCACAGGAAGTAGCACAGATACGCAGTATTTT. Protein product: CASSVASTGSSTDTQYF.

This clone was observed a few times. The chain carries TRBV6-6 and TRBJ2-7; 9 positions agree with TRBD1. After removal of 7 bases from V and 4 bases from J, the junction contained 8 bases not matched to a gene. The CDR3 length is 14 residues. In germline, CDR1 is MNHNY, CDR2 SVGAGI (reference sequence). The CDR3 region is CASTVGQGRYEQYF. The CDR3 DNA is TGTGCCAGCACCGTAGGACAGGGGAGGTACGAGCAGTACTTC.

The chain joins TRBV10-3 to TRBJ2-1, with TRBD2 identical over 13 bases. Trimming removed 7 bases from V and 4 bases from J; junction bases left unmatched: 7. The CDR3 totals 16 residues. Per germline, CDR1 ENHRY and CDR2 SYGVKD. The CDR3 DNA is TGTGCCATCACCGGGACTAGCGGGACCAGATACAATGAGCAGTTCTTC. As protein: CAITGTSGTRYNEQFF.

The gene calls are TRBV7-2 and TRBJ1-1; 7 positions agree with TRBD1. Germline CDR1 is SGHTA and CDR2 is FQGNSA. The V and J ends lost 0 bases and 5 bases, in that order; junction bases with no gene match: 9. This CDR3 comprises 16 residues. The CDR3 bases are TGTGCCAGCAGCTTAGCGCTAGGGGGCGCGGGGACTGAAGCTTTCTTT. Protein: CASSLALGGAGTEAFF.

This clone has a handful of counts. The chain joins TRBV4-1 to TRBJ1-1, with 8 bases lining up with TRBD1. The germline V gene has CDR1 MGHRA and CDR2 YSYEKL. This CDR3 spans 15 amino acids. V lost 1 base, J lost 5 bases, and 6 bases stayed unmatched. The chain's CDR3 is CASSQVDRAGTEAFF. CDR3 DNA sequence: TGCGCCAGCAGCCAAGTGGACAGGGCGGGAACTGAAGCTTTCTTT.

The CDR3 reads CASTTVGLSNEKLFF. CDR3 sequence (DNA): TGCGCCAGCACTACTGTGGGGCTGTCTAATGAAAAACTGTTTTTT. V usage is TRBV5-1 and J usage is TRBJ1-4, with D possibly being TRBD1 (5 bases). Germline V lookup: CDR1 SGHRS, CDR2 YFSETQ. The V gene lost 6 bases and the J gene lost 3 bases, with 15 bases spanning the gap. CDR3 length equals 15 residues.

This clone was found a few times. CDR3 coding DNA: TGTGCCAGCAGTCGAGGGGGCATGCCGAACACTGAAGCTTTCTTT. Its protein is CASSRGGMPNTEAFF. V gene TRBV5-4 combines with J gene TRBJ1-1; 7 bases are a match to TRBD1. The V and J ends lost 5 bases and 1 base, in that order; junction bases with no gene match: 8. Germline V CDR1 and CDR2: SGHNT, YYREEE (reference sequence). The CDR3 has 15 residues.

The chain is built from TRBV5-4 and TRBJ1-4; TRBD1 matches 8 bases. This CDR3 comprises 14 residues. J was trimmed by 8 bases and V by 0 bases; bases with no gene match: 3. Germline CDR1 is SGHNT and CDR2 is YYREEE (reference sequence). CDR3 protein: CASSLGRGREKLFF. The DNA for the CDR3 is TGTGCCAGCAGCTTGGGCAGGGGGCGCGAAAAACTGTTTTTT.

This clone was counted between two and nine times. CDR3 sequence: CASSYPPGLEQFF. In nucleotides, the CDR3 is TGTGCCAGCAGTTACCCCCCGGGACTCGAGCAGTTCTTC. The genes are TRBV6-6 and TRBJ2-1; D may be TRBD2 (6 bases). V was trimmed by 2 bases and J by 10 bases, leaving 12 bases between them. This CDR3 spans 13 amino acids. Per germline, CDR1 MNHNY and CDR2 SVGAGI (reference sequence).

The rearrangement uses TRBV19 and TRBJ2-2, with TRBD2 matching 13 bases. Germline values: CDR1 LNHDA, CDR2 SQIVND (reference sequence). With 5 bases clipped from V and 4 bases from J, the junction kept 7 bases outside the gene matches. This CDR3 contains 17 residues. The CDR3 sequence: CASSVIGLAGVTGELFF. CDR3 sequence (DNA): TGTGCCAGTAGTGTTATTGGACTAGCGGGAGTCACCGGGGAGCTGTTTTTT.

V usage is TRBV19 and J usage is TRBJ2-1; 8 bases agree with TRBD2. With V trimmed by 3 bases and J by 0 bases, 10 bases remained unmatched. This CDR3 region has 18 residues. Germline V gives CDR1 LNHDA, CDR2 SQIVND (reference sequence). The CDR3 is CASSIRSSGQSSYNEQFF. DNA for the CDR3: TGTGCCAGTAGTATCCGTTCTAGCGGGCAGAGCTCCTACAATGAGCAGTTCTTC. The whole variable domain, filled in from reference TRBV19 and TRBJ2-1, reads DGGITQSPKYLFRKEGQNVTLSCEQNLNHDAMYWYRQDPGQGLRLIYYSQIVNDFQKGDIAEGYSVSREKKESFPLTVTSAQKNPTAFYLCASSIRSSGQSSYNEQFFGPGTRLTVL.

Only one count was recorded for this clone. For the CDR3, the DNA is TGTGCCAGCAGCACGACTAGCGGGCCCTCCTACGAGCAGTACTTC. Its translation: CASSTTSGPSYEQYF. The chain recombines TRBV7-2 with TRBJ2-7; TRBD2 matches 10 bases. V was clipped by 5 bases and J by 0 bases; unmatched bases: 4. CDR1 is SGHTA, CDR2 FQGNSA, per germline. This CDR3 has 15 amino acids.

The gene calls are TRBV5-1 and TRBJ2-7; possible D gene TRBD2, 6 bases. Germline lookup yields CDR1 SGHRS and CDR2 YFSETQ. The CDR3 has 14 amino acids. Deletions cut 1 base from V and 1 base from J, with 9 bases between. CDR3 nucleotides: TGCGCCAGCAGCTTGATGGAGGGATCCTACGAGCAGTACTTC. It codes for CASSLMEGSYEQYF.

The chain links TRBV6-5 to TRBJ2-1; TRBD2 matches at 14 bases. J was trimmed by 4 bases and V by 2 bases; bases with no gene match: 1. The CDR3 sequence is 16 residues long. Germline-derived CDR1 and CDR2 are MNHEY and SVGAGI. The CDR3, as DNA: TGTGCCAGCAGTTACCGACTAGCGGGAGGGTACAATGAGCAGTTCTTC. Protein product: CASSYRLAGGYNEQFF.

This chain joins TRBV27 and TRBJ2-7, with a possible D match to TRBD1 (6 bases). The V end was cut by 5 bases, the J end by 3 bases, with 14 bases between. Looked up from germline, CDR1 is MNHEY and CDR2 is SMNVEV (reference sequence). This CDR3 has 14 residues. CDR3 sequence: CASSLLDSRYEQYF. The CDR3 coding sequence is TGTGCCAGCAGTCTTTTGGACAGTCGCTACGAGCAGTACTTC.

This clone was picked up a small number of times. V gene TRBV29-1 combines with J gene TRBJ2-3, with TRBD2 as a possible D gene (5 bases). This CDR3 has 15 amino acids. Germline lookup yields CDR1 SQVTM and CDR2 ANQGSEA. The germline V and J ends were trimmed by 0 bases and 3 bases, with 13 bases remaining between them. The CDR3 sequence: CSVEDPLRATDTQYF. The DNA for the CDR3 is TGCAGCGTTGAAGATCCCCTGAGGGCGACAGATACGCAGTATTTT.

The V gene is TRBV25-1, the J gene TRBJ1-2, with a weak D call TRBD1 (6 bases). CDR1 MGHDK and CDR2 SYGVNS come from the germline V gene. Between the trimmed V and J ends, which lost 1 base and 2 bases, there was a span of 11 bases. The CDR3 has 15 amino acids. This chain's CDR3 is CASSESGDKNYGYTF. CDR3 DNA sequence: TGTGCCAGCAGTGAATCAGGGGATAAGAACTATGGCTACACCTTC.

CDR3 DNA sequence: TGCGCCAGCAGCTTGGGAGGTCCCACAGATACGCAGTATTTT. It encodes CASSLGGPTDTQYF. The rearrangement uses TRBV5-1 and TRBJ2-3; no firm D call. Germline V gives CDR1 SGHRS, CDR2 YFSETQ. The CDR3 runs 14 residues. V lost 0 bases and J 2 bases, leaving 7 bases between the germline ends.

As concerns this clone: A junction end diverges from the germline sequence, so it may reflect a read error. The gene calls are TRBV6-2 or TRBV6-3 and TRBJ2-2, with TRBD2 matching 11 bases. The CDR3 loop spans 16 amino acids. Germline-derived CDR1 and CDR2 are MNHEY and SVGEGT. The CDR3, as DNA: TGTGCCAGCAGTCTACGGGGGACTAGCGGACACCGGGGAGCTGTTTTT. Translating gives CASSLRGTSGHRGAVF.

The count of this clone is one. V gene TRBV28 combines with J gene TRBJ2-1; perhaps TRBD1 as D (5 bases). CDR1 MDHEN and CDR2 SYDVKM come from the germline V gene. V was pared by 6 bases and J by 11 bases, with 14 bases between. This CDR3 is 12 amino acids long. CDR3 nucleotide sequence: TGTGCCAGCAGGGCCTCAGGGTCCAAGCAGTTCTTC. Protein: CASRASGSKQFF.